The 5 T cell receptor beta chains below all came from one sample that was sequenced in a study of read filtering for tumor transcriptome and immune sequencing. This library used roughly 0.4 ug RNA and molecular barcoded adaptors spanning alpha/delta and beta/gamma chains. Via MiXCR, TCRdb re-called the reads, giving one row per CDR3 protein. Here the sample spans some 130,000 distinct CDR3 sequences, over 10% being singletons. Sequencing was done on a sample of a population of CD138-negative cells sorted from bone marrow. The receptor source for this set is a donor over 35 with multiple myeloma.

This clonotype was recorded at least ten times. The V gene is TRBV7-9, the J gene TRBJ2-1, with 9 bases aligning to TRBD2. Germline values: CDR1 SEHNR, CDR2 FQNEAQ (reference sequence). CDR3 length equals 16 residues. Unmatched junction bases numbered 15, after V lost 7 bases and J lost 8 bases. CDR3 amino acids: CASNLGWASGTDEQFF. CDR3 nucleotide sequence: TGTGCCAGCAATTTGGGGTGGGCTAGCGGGACTGATGAGCAGTTCTTC.

This clonotype was seen at least ten times. The rearrangement links TRBV7-9 to TRBJ1-2; tentatively, D is TRBD1 (6 bases). V was trimmed by 6 bases and J by 4 bases, leaving 15 bases between them. The CDR3 is 14 residues long. From germline, CDR1 is SEHNR and CDR2 FQNEAQ (reference sequence). As DNA, the CDR3 is TGTGCCAGCAGGCCAACAGGGCCCCCCTATGGCTACACCTTC. Translation: CASRPTGPPYGYTF.

This clonotype was observed at least ten times. J is TRBJ2-3 and V is TRBV7-2; 13 bases match TRBD2. The CDR3 is 19 residues long. The V gene's germline CDR1 is SGHTA and CDR2 FQGNSA. The J segment lost 2 bases and the V segment lost 5 bases, leaving 13 bases of the junction unmatched. The CDR3 nucleotides are TGTGCCAGCAGCAAACCAGGACAACTAGCGGGAGGGCCCACAGATACGCAGTATTTT. Its translation is CASSKPGQLAGGPTDTQYF.

The chain recombines TRBV29-1 with TRBJ1-3; D uncertain. The CDR3 spans 12 residues. Germline lookup yields CDR1 SQVTM and CDR2 ANQGSEA. CDR3 amino acids: CTILSSGNTIYF. CDR3 bases: TGCACCATCCTCAGCTCTGGAAACACCATATATTTT.

This clonotype came up a few times. The chain employs TRBV11-2 and TRBJ2-5; TRBD2 might be the D (6 bases). Germline V lookup: CDR1 SGHAT, CDR2 FQNNGV. This CDR3 is 15 amino acids long. Deletions cut 5 bases from V and 3 bases from J, with 16 bases between. CDR3 in amino acids: CASSLGAGAKETQYF. The CDR3 nucleotides are TGTGCCAGCAGCCTGGGAGCGGGCGCTAAAGAGACCCAGTACTTC.